A single T cell receptor (beta chain) is shown here with its context. This clonotype was recorded a few times. The target of this receptor is not known. No base qualities exist here, and no much larger clone lies one base off it. A distance of 10 bases separates the germline ends of V and J, which lose 1 base and 7 bases respectively. Measured from the cysteine to the phenylalanine, the CDR3 is 13 residues long. Just CDR3 DNA is preserved here, 39 bases in frame from base 1. According to the germline V gene, CDR1 reads SGHTA and CDR2 reads FQGNSA. Library preparation employed RT-PCR. TCRdb shows the sequencer as Illumina HiSeq 2500. TCRdb passed the public sequencing reads through fastp at Q25 and MiXCR, retaining productive beta sequences. Rows are combined by CDR3 protein, so each entry shows the most common genes and DNA. A total of 250,000 to 350,000 distinct CDR3 sequences appear in this sample, 20% to 25% of them only once. The biggest ten clones account for about 9.4% of the sample.

These data come from a study of response to subunit inactivated influenza vaccine (dated by TCRdb to 2017 to 2018). About the investigation overall: The study used deep quantitative T cell receptor repertoire profiling to track responses to a trivalent subunit inactivated influenza vaccine.

General study outcomes and caveats: According to the authors, only a limited number of new T cells may be recruited by each seasonal influenza vaccination.

Material: PBMCs from blood, obtained 21 months after vaccination. The chain uses TRBV7-2 and TRBJ1-1; confidence is insufficient to name the D gene. This TCR came from a man aged 45-69 years who received an inactivated influenza vaccine. Donor details come from another sample of the same person, matched by shared clones. This receptor has the CDR3 CASSLGFGGEAFF. The DNA sequence reads TGTGCCAGCAGCTTAGGTTTCGGCGGTGAAGCTTTCTTT. The variable domain in full, with residues beyond the CDR3 obtained from the reference TRBV7-2 and TRBJ1-1 genes, is GAGVSQSPSNKVTEKGKDVELRCDPISGHTALYWYRQSLGQGLEFLIYFQGNSAPDKSGLPSDRFSAERTGGSVSTLTIQRTQQEDSAVYLCASSLGFGGEAFFGQGTRLTVV.